This entry lists 17 T cell receptor beta chains sequenced from one sample in a study of regulatory T cells in long-lasting Graves disease. Library construction for TCR beta used iRepertoire HTBI primers and Arm-PCR of CDR3 regions. TCRdb independently ran MiXCR on the multiplex PCR reads; one entry per CDR3 protein. Among 400,000 to 500,000 distinct CDR3 sequences listed, 13% to 15% were seen once. Time point denoted: newly diagnosed GD, antithyroid drugs for less than 3 months. Construction of the TCR library relied on RNA isolated from PBMCs. This sample was also put to use in a study of T cells in Graves' hyperthyroidism and ophthalmopathy.

This specimen was peripheral blood mononuclear cells (PBMCs), taken at new diagnosis, from a patient treated with antithyroid drugs. Source of these receptors: a woman between 45 and 65 years old with Graves disease.

Worth noting for this clonotype: Lacking the conserved final phenylalanine or tryptophan, this CDR3 likely reflects a read error. This rearrangement joins TRBV2 to TRBJ1-3; tentative D call: TRBD1 (5 bases). Germline-derived CDR1 and CDR2 are SNHLY and FYNNEI. The CDR3 has 16 residues. Trimming took 1 base from V and 3 from J, leaving 13 bases between them. This CDR3 reads CASSEELGVGGNTIYV. The CDR3 DNA reads TGTGCCAGCAGTGAAGAGTTGGGGGTGGGTGGAAACACCATATATGTT.

In its sample, this clonotype was seen many times. The chain combines TRBV9 with TRBJ2-3; weak D call: TRBD1 (7 bases). Trimming took 1 base from V and 3 from J, leaving 12 bases between them. Germline lookup yields CDR1 SGDLS and CDR2 YYNGEE. The CDR3 has 15 residues. CDR3 nucleotides: TGTGCCAGCAGCGTAAGAGCAGGGGGGACAGATACGCAGTATTTT. It encodes CASSVRAGGTDTQYF.

This clonotype was seen ten or more times. CDR3: CASSAGLAGPDTQYF. In nucleotides, the CDR3 is TGTGCCAGCAGCGCGGGACTAGCGGGACCAGATACGCAGTATTTT. This sequence joins TRBV7-2 and TRBJ2-3; TRBD2 matches 13 bases. CDR1 is SGHTA and CDR2 is FQGNSA in the germline V gene. V lost 5 bases, J lost 4 bases, and 3 bases stayed unmatched. This CDR3 comprises 15 residues.

This clonotype was seen ten or more times. The chain uses TRBV2 and TRBJ2-7; D is unresolved. Germline V gene sequence: CDR1 SNHLY, CDR2 FYNNEI. The CDR3 extends over 14 amino acids. The V and J ends lost 5 bases and 3 bases respectively, with 14 bases between them. This CDR3 reads CASSPPVALYEQYF. The CDR3 DNA follows: TGTGCCAGCAGTCCCCCCGTTGCCCTCTACGAGCAGTACTTC.

The sample holds many counts of this clonotype. This chain links TRBV30 with TRBJ2-1; TRBD2 matches at 8 bases. With V trimmed by 1 base and J by 6 bases, 8 bases remained unmatched. Germline CDR1 reads GTSNPN; CDR2 reads SVGIG (reference sequence). This CDR3 spans 15 amino acids. Here the CDR3 reads CAWSDPAGAFNEQFF. The CDR3 nucleotides read TGTGCCTGGAGTGACCCAGCGGGAGCTTTCAATGAGCAGTTCTTC. The full variable domain, rest sourced from reference TRBV30 and TRBJ2-1, is SQTIHQWPATLVQPVGSPLSLECTVEGTSNPNLYWYRQAAGRGLQLLFYSVGIGQISSEVPQNLSASRPQDRQFILSSKKLLLSDSGFYLCAWSDPAGAFNEQFFGPGTRLTVL.

This clonotype was recorded many times. V gene TRBV3-1 combines with J gene TRBJ2-3; 12 bases align to TRBD2. The CDR3 loop spans 16 amino acids. Germline V gene data show CDR1 as LGHDT and CDR2 as YNNKEL (reference sequence). The V gene end was trimmed by 4 bases and the J gene end by 6 bases; junction bases not matched to a gene: 8. The CDR3 DNA sequence: TGTGCCAGCAGCCCGACGACTAGCGGGAGCGGGGATACGCAGTATTTT. Translated, it gives CASSPTTSGSGDTQYF.

In its sample, this clonotype was seen a few times. This chain joins TRBV14 and TRBJ1-2, with D hard to call. CDR3 length: 13 residues. The V end was cut by 0 bases, the J end by 4 bases, with 6 bases between. Per the germline V gene, CDR1 is SGHDN and CDR2 is FVKESK. The CDR3 spells CASSQDALYGYTF. The DNA of the CDR3 is TGTGCCAGCAGCCAAGATGCCCTCTATGGCTACACCTTC.

This clonotype was found many times. J is TRBJ1-2 and V is TRBV9; unclear D gene. CDR1 and CDR2 (germline): SGDLS, YYNGEE. This CDR3 has 13 amino acids. V dropped 0 bases and J dropped 7 bases, with 10 bases sitting between them. CDR3 DNA sequence: TGTGCCAGCAGCGTAGTTTCAGGCAGTGGCTACACCTTC. This sequence encodes CASSVVSGSGYTF.

This clonotype was observed at least ten times. The chain couples TRBV7-9 to TRBJ2-7; no reliable D call. This CDR3 is built from 12 residues. CDR1 and CDR2 from the germline V gene are SEHNR and FQNEAQ (reference sequence). V was clipped by 5 bases and J by 4 bases, with 9 bases between them. The CDR3 DNA reads TGTGCCAGCAGCAGAAGTGGTTACGAGCAGTACTTC. It yields the protein CASSRSGYEQYF.

The CDR3: CASSQGGGSNNEQFF. In DNA form, the CDR3 reads TGTGCCAGCAGCCAAGGTGGGGGTTCAAACAATGAGCAGTTCTTC. J is TRBJ2-1 and V is TRBV3-1, with D perhaps TRBD1 or TRBD2 (5 bases each). V was pared by 1 base and J by 5 bases, with 12 bases between. Germline CDR1 reads LGHDT; CDR2 reads YNNKEL (reference sequence). The CDR3 extends over 15 amino acids.

This clonotype came up many times. This chain uses TRBV2 with TRBJ1-6; D is undetermined. This CDR3 comprises 15 residues. Germline V gives CDR1 SNHLY, CDR2 FYNNEI. V was cut by 6 bases and J by 9 bases, with 18 bases left in between. CDR3 nucleotide sequence: TGTGCCAGCAGCGCCGCGGCGGCAGCGGGTTCACCCCTCCACTTT. It encodes CASSAAAAAGSPLHF.

The chain joins TRBV19 to TRBJ2-1, with TRBD2 matching 10 bases. The CDR3 is 15 residues long. Germline V lookup: CDR1 LNHDA, CDR2 SQIVND (reference sequence). With V trimmed by 3 bases and J by 4 bases, 3 bases remained unmatched. Here the CDR3 DNA reads TGTGCCAGTAGTATCCCTAGCGGGAGTTACAATGAGCAGTTCTTC. Its protein is CASSIPSGSYNEQFF.

The chain has TRBV2 and TRBJ1-5; tentatively, D is TRBD1 (5 bases). Per the germline V gene, CDR1 is SNHLY and CDR2 is FYNNEI. CDR3 size: 15 residues. Trimming cost V 5 bases and J 4 bases, with 15 bases left between them. This chain's CDR3 is CASSWQGIINQPQHF. For the CDR3, the DNA is TGTGCCAGCAGTTGGCAGGGAATTATTAATCAGCCCCAGCATTTT.

In regard to this clonotype: This may come from a read error, since a much larger clone is one base off. CDR3 protein: CSAIDPGQGVMAAQYF. The DNA for the CDR3 is TGCAGTGCTATCGACCCGGGACAGGGGGTCATGGCTGCGCAGTATTTT. The chain has TRBV20-1 and TRBJ2-3, with 11 bases aligning to TRBD1. This CDR3 region has 16 residues. V was pared by 4 bases and J by 10 bases, with 16 bases of the junction left unmatched. CDR1 and CDR2 from the germline V gene are DFQATT and SNEGSKA (reference sequence).

This clonotype was detected many times. The J gene is TRBJ1-1, the V gene TRBV19; 7 bases line up with TRBD1. The CDR3 extends over 16 amino acids. V dropped 7 bases and J dropped 2; count of bases not matched to a gene: 13. The V gene's germline CDR1 is LNHDA and CDR2 SQIVND (reference sequence). The CDR3 sequence: CASNYGTYRGNTEAFF. CDR3 coding DNA: TGTGCCAGTAACTACGGAACTTACAGGGGAAACACTGAAGCTTTCTTT.

There are many counts of this clonotype. The J gene is TRBJ2-1, the V gene TRBV7-9, with 9 positions matching TRBD2. The V segment lost 1 base and the J segment 1 base; nucleotides outside the gene matches: 5. The CDR3 runs to 17 residues. Per the germline V gene, CDR1 is SEHNR and CDR2 is FQNEAQ (reference sequence). The CDR3 protein is CASSLGGRARSYNEQFF. The CDR3 bases are TGTGCCAGCAGCTTAGGCGGGAGGGCCAGGTCCTACAATGAGCAGTTCTTC.

The table lists this clonotype with a few counts. The chain recombines TRBV9 with TRBJ2-2, with 8 bases aligning to TRBD2. Per germline, CDR1 SGDLS and CDR2 YYNGEE. The V gene end was trimmed by 4 bases and the J gene end by 5 bases; junction bases not matched to a gene: 10. CDR3 length: 16 amino acids. For the CDR3, the DNA is TGTGCCAGCAGCAGTAGCGGGAATTTTGATACCGGGGAGCTGTTTTTT. As protein: CASSSSGNFDTGELFF.